This T cell receptor beta chain stems from a study of T cell responses to AZD1222 COVID-19 vaccine. Method: immunoSEQ multiplex PCR; TCRdb's copy keeps in-frame clones and lacks some. The table lists about 72,000 clones, roughly 91% of them singletons, with nearly 25% in the top ten. Remarks on this clone: The antigen is undetermined.

Whole-study results and caveats: Spike-specific TCR breadth and depth were elevated following two AZD1222 doses. Baseline seropositivity characterized only a handful of AZD1222 recipients.

CDR3 size: 11 residues. V gave up 4 bases and J gave up 1 base, with 2 bases separating them. CDR1 and CDR2 (germline): LGHDT, YNNKEL (reference sequence). The source of this sequence is an adult in good health. The chain recombines TRBV3-1 (or the pseudogene TRBV3-2) with TRBJ2-7; D is uncertain. The specimen was peripheral blood, collected on day 0 of AZD1222 vaccination. The CDR3 loop reads CASSLSYEQYF. DNA of the CDR3: TGTGCCAGCAGCCTATCCTACGAGCAGTACTTC.